A single sample is the source of the 23 T cell receptor beta chains below, sequenced in a study of CD8+CD57+ T cells in acquired aplastic anemia. The template for TCR beta VDJ and CDR3 sequence profiling was genomic DNA. TCRdb reanalysed the reads using MiXCR and keeps one entry per CDR3 protein. This table holds about 400,000 distinct CDR3 sequences, around 68% found once. The specimen sequenced was sorted CD4+, CD8+, or CD8+CD57+ T cells (not recorded which) from PBMCs. These receptors all come from a human donor in good health, serving as a control.

As regards this clonotype: One end of the junction fails to match germline, which may point to a read error. This rearrangement joins TRBV7-3 to TRBJ1-1; D unclear. The CDR3 runs 16 residues. The germline CDR1 and CDR2 sequences are SGHTA and FQGTGA. This CDR3 reads CASSPGNTLANAEAFF. The CDR3 DNA sequence: TGCGCCAGCAGCCCCGGAAATACGCTAGCGAACGCTGAAGCTTTCTTT.

The V call is TRBV12-3 or TRBV12-4, the J call TRBJ1-2; D not certain. This CDR3 region has 13 residues. The CDR3 reads CARTADENYGYTF. In nucleotides, the CDR3 is TGTGCTAGAACCGCAGATGAGAACTATGGCTACACCTTC.

CDR3 coding DNA: TGTGCCAGCAGCGTAGCTCCGGACGCCACCGTTGCCAACGTCCTGACTTTC. It translates to CASSVAPDATVANVLTF. The chain employs TRBV9 and TRBJ2-6; D not certain. This CDR3 spans 17 amino acids. V shed 0 bases and J shed 7 bases, with 17 bases lying between them. Germline loops: CDR1 SGDLS, CDR2 YYNGEE.

The gene calls are TRBV19 and TRBJ2-7; weak D call: TRBD1 (6 bases). The germline CDR1 and CDR2 sequences are LNHDA and SQIVND (reference sequence). This CDR3 comprises 15 residues. Deletions cut 4 bases from V and 6 bases from J, with 19 bases between. In nucleotides, the CDR3 is TGTGCCAGTAGTACCTCACAGGGTCAGTTCGCCGAGCAGTACTTC. Translating gives CASSTSQGQFAEQYF.

This clonotype was counted at least ten times. V usage is TRBV20-1 and J usage is TRBJ2-7, with 7 nucleotides matching TRBD1. The CDR3 has 14 residues. Germline assignment: CDR1 DFQATT and CDR2 SNEGSKA (reference sequence). J was trimmed by 3 bases and V by 5 bases; bases with no gene match: 10. In nucleotides, the CDR3 is TGCAGTGCTTCTGAGACAGGGCCCCACTACGAGCAGTACTTC. As protein: CSASETGPHYEQYF.

This clonotype was detected only once. The rearrangement joins TRBV7-2 to TRBJ2-5; 9 nucleotides line up with TRBD1. The junction had 3 bases not matched to a gene; V was cut back by 3 bases and J by 7 bases. CDR3 length: 13 amino acids. Per germline, CDR1 SGHTA and CDR2 FQGNSA. As DNA, the CDR3 is TGTGCCAGCAGCTTTGGGACAGGGCTGACCCAGTACTTC. This encodes CASSFGTGLTQYF.

This clonotype has only a few counts. J is TRBJ1-3 and V is TRBV10-3, with D unresolved. In germline, CDR1 is ENHRY, CDR2 SYGVKD. V was trimmed by 10 bases and J by 0 bases, leaving 7 bases between them. CDR3 size: 12 residues. The CDR3 protein is CASGTSGNTIYF. CDR3 bases: TGTGCCAGCGGAACCTCTGGAAACACCATATATTTT.

The chain employs TRBV6-5 and TRBJ1-4; D unresolved. Trimming stripped 2 bases from V and 7 bases from J, with 14 bases between. CDR1 and CDR2 (germline): MNHEY, SVGAGI. CDR3 size: 15 residues. The CDR3 here is CASSYGPREREKLFF. The CDR3 nucleotides read TGTGCCAGCAGTTACGGGCCGAGGGAACGTGAAAAACTGTTTTTT.

The rearrangement joins TRBV7-9 to TRBJ1-1; the D is unclear. There are 11 residues in the CDR3. CDR1 and CDR2 from the germline V gene are SEHNR and FQNEAQ (reference sequence). The V end was cut by 8 bases, the J end by 3 bases, with 7 bases between. The CDR3 here is CASARDTEAFF. CDR3 bases: TGTGCCAGCGCCCGGGACACTGAAGCTTTCTTT.

In this sample, this clonotype turned up many times. This chain links TRBV18 with TRBJ1-3, with 9 bases fitting TRBD1. The V and J ends lost 3 bases and 4 bases, in that order; junction bases with no gene match: 4. In germline, CDR1 is KGHSH, CDR2 LQKENI. The CDR3 runs to 15 residues. CDR3: CASSPSGQGGNTIYF. The CDR3, as DNA: TGTGCCAGCTCACCTTCGGGACAGGGAGGAAACACCATATATTTT.

This clonotype was recorded a few times. A much larger clone lies one base from this, so it may be a read error. The J gene is TRBJ1-2, the V gene TRBV6-5; 8 bases match TRBD1. The CDR3 sequence is 13 residues long. Germline-derived CDR1 and CDR2 are MNHEY and SVGAGI. The V gene end was trimmed by 4 bases and the J gene end by 4 bases; junction bases not matched to a gene: 2. The CDR3 region is CASSLTGVYGYTF. As DNA, the CDR3 is TGTGCCAGCAGTTTGACAGGGGTCTATGGCTACACCTTC.

With respect to this clonotype: Mismatch with germline at one junction end may stem from a read error. The rearrangement joins TRBV5-4 to TRBJ1-5; D unresolved. The CDR3 is made up of 14 amino acids. Germline V CDR1 and CDR2: SGHNT, YYREEE (reference sequence). CDR3 residues: CASSLAEPGQPQHF. In DNA, the CDR3 is TGTGCCAGTAGCTTAGCAGAGCCCGGCCAGCCCCAGCATTTT.

This sequence joins TRBV20-1 and TRBJ1-1, with a possible D match to TRBD1 (5 bases). The CDR3 is made up of 13 amino acids. V lost 5 bases to trimming and J lost 9 bases, with 19 bases between them. CDR1 is DFQATT and CDR2 is SNEGSKA in the germline V gene (reference sequence). The CDR3 DNA reads as TGCAGTGCTCCCGGGACTATAAAAGATAAAGCTTTCTTT. It translates to CSAPGTIKDKAFF.

Concerning this clonotype: The CDR3 does not end in the conserved phenylalanine or tryptophan, so this is likely a read error. It is unclear where the CDR3 begins or ends on the DNA, so no DNA is shown, and the CDR3 is as TCRdb lists it. J is TRBJ2-5 and V is TRBV12-3 or TRBV12-4; the table calls TRBD1, which could not be checked here. The CDR3 sequence runs 13 residues, both termini included. The CDR3 here is CASSLGDREMLFG.

This clonotype came up many times. The chain links TRBV7-2 to TRBJ1-2; D is uncertain. The CDR3 consists of 14 residues. Trimming took off 1 base at V and 8 bases at J, with 14 bases between the two ends. The germline V gene encodes CDR1 SGHTA and CDR2 FQGNSA. The CDR3 spells CASSLDATSWGYTF. CDR3 coding DNA: TGTGCCAGCAGCTTAGATGCGACATCCTGGGGCTACACCTTC.

The rearrangement joins TRBV11-1 to TRBJ1-6, with TRBD1 identical over 9 bases. This CDR3 spans 12 amino acids. The V segment lost 11 bases and the J segment 7 bases; nucleotides outside the gene matches: 3. Germline V gene sequence: CDR1 SGHAT, CDR2 FQDESV (reference sequence). The CDR3 DNA is TGTGCCTACGGGACAGGGAATTCACCCCTCCACTTT. This gives the protein CAYGTGNSPLHF. Combining the CDR3 with reference TRBV11-1 and TRBJ1-6 gives the whole variable domain EAEVAQSPRYKITEKSQAVAFWCDPISGHATLYWYRQILGQGPELLVQFQDESVVDDSQLPKDRFSAERLKGVDSTLKIQPAELGDSAMYLCAYGTGNSPLHFGNGTRLTVT.

The V and J genes are TRBV6-1 and TRBJ2-7; D uncertain. The CDR3 loop spans 12 amino acids. The ends were cut back, 5 bases at V and 7 bases at J, with 12 bases in the middle. Looked up from germline, CDR1 is MNHNS and CDR2 is SASEGT. CDR3 coding DNA: TGTGCCAGCAGTTCCCCGGTCGGGGAGCAGTACGTC. It encodes CASSSPVGEQYV.

V is TRBV2 and J is TRBJ1-1; 7 nucleotides agree with TRBD1. The CDR3 extends over 14 amino acids. Looked up from germline, CDR1 is SNHLY and CDR2 is FYNNEI. J was trimmed by 6 bases and V by 8 bases; bases with no gene match: 12. CDR3 residues: CASQRGTAQPEAFF. In DNA, the CDR3 is TGTGCCAGCCAGAGGGGGACAGCGCAGCCTGAAGCTTTCTTT. Based on the CDR3 plus reference TRBV2 and TRBJ1-1, the full variable domain is EPEVTQTPSHQVTQMGQEVILRCVPISNHLYFYWYRQILGQKVEFLVSFYNNEISEKSEIFDDQFSVERPDGSNFTLKIRSTKLEDSAMYFCASQRGTAQPEAFFGQGTRLTVV.

The V gene is TRBV11-2, the J gene TRBJ1-1, with 7 bases matching TRBD1. The CDR3 contains 16 residues. Trimming at V came to 2 bases and at J to 4 bases, leaving 10 bases not matched to a gene. Germline values: CDR1 SGHAT, CDR2 FQNNGV. The CDR3 protein is CASSLFSIRQGTEAFF. Written as DNA, the CDR3 is TGTGCCAGCAGCTTATTTTCTATAAGACAGGGCACTGAAGCTTTCTTT.

This clonotype was recorded at least ten times. The CDR3 spells CASSGGFFRSETQYF. CDR3 coding DNA: TGTGCCAGCAGTGGAGGCTTTTTTCGGTCAGAGACCCAGTACTTC. The rearrangement joins TRBV2 to TRBJ2-5, with D unresolved. CDR3 size: 15 residues. V was clipped by 4 bases and J by 4 bases, with 16 bases between them. The germline gives CDR1 SNHLY, CDR2 FYNNEI.

This clonotype was seen only once. This may come from a read error, since a much larger clone is one base off. This chain uses TRBV27 with TRBJ2-7, with D possibly TRBD2 on 5 matching bases. This CDR3 is 15 amino acids long. The germline CDR1 and CDR2 sequences are MNHEY and SMNVEV (reference sequence). V dropped 4 bases and J dropped 2 bases, with 15 bases sitting between them. This chain's CDR3 is CASSSYLGLAYEQYF. In nucleotides, the CDR3 is TGTGCCAGCAGTTCATATCTCGGACTTGCCTACGAGCAGTACTTC.

On this clonotype: A junction end diverges from the germline sequence, so it may reflect a read error. The rearrangement uses TRBV7-2 and TRBJ1-6; D is possibly TRBD1 (6 bases). CDR1 is SGHTA, CDR2 FQGNSA, per germline. The CDR3 runs 14 residues. Here the CDR3 reads CASAPRGESSPFHF. In nucleotides, the CDR3 is TGTGCCAGCGCACCCAGGGGTGAGAGTTCACCCTTCCACTTT.

The chain uses TRBV12-3 or TRBV12-4 and TRBJ2-3; 9 bases line up with TRBD2. Unmatched junction bases numbered 6, after V lost 6 bases and J lost 5 bases. This CDR3 spans 14 amino acids. CDR3 sequence (DNA): TGTGCCAGCAGAACCCTAGCGGGGCAAGATACGCAGTATTTT. Protein: CASRTLAGQDTQYF.